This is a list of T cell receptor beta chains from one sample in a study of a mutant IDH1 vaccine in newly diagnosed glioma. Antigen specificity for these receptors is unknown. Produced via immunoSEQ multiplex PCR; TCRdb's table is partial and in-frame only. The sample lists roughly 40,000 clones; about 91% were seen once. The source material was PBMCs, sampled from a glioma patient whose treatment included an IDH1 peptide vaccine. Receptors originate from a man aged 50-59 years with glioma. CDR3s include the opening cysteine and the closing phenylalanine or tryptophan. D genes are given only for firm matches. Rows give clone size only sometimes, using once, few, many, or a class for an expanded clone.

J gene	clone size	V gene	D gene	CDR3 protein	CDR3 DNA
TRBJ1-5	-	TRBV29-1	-	CSVEDRAGQPQHF	TGCAGCGTTGAAGACAGGGCAGGACAGCCCCAGCATTTT
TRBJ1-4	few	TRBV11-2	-	CASKRAFATNEKLFF	TGTGCCAGCAAGCGGGCTTTTGCAACTAATGAAAAACTGTTTTTT
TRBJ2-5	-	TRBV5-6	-	CASSGGEGVQETQYF	TGTGCCAGCAGCGGGGGGGAGGGGGTCCAAGAGACCCAGTACTTC
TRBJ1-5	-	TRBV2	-	CASSLGTPMSGNQPQHF	TGTGCCAGCAGCCTCGGGACACCAATGTCGGGTAATCAGCCCCAGCATTTT
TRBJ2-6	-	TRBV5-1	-	CASSLDGIAGANVLTF	TGCGCCAGCAGCTTGGACGGGATTGCCGGGGCCAACGTCCTGACTTTC
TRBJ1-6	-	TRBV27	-	CASTNGGEASPLHF	TGTGCCAGCACGAATGGAGGGGAAGCCTCACCCCTCCACTTT
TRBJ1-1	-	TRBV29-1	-	CSVPTPGAHTEAFF	TGCAGCGTCCCAACCCCAGGGGCACACACTGAAGCTTTCTTT
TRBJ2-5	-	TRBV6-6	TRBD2	CASSYGGLGETQYF	TGTGCCAGCAGTTACGGGGGACTAGGAGAGACCCAGTACTTC
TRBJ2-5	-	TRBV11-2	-	CASSSGTAGTQYF	TGTGCCAGCAGCTCCGGGACCGCGGGGACCCAGTACTTC
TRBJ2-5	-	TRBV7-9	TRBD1	CASSATGGAEETQYF	TGTGCCAGCAGCGCGACAGGGGGCGCAGAAGAGACCCAGTACTTC
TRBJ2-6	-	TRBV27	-	CASSFTGSSGANVLTF	TGTGCCAGCAGTTTCACAGGCAGCTCTGGGGCCAACGTCCTGACTTTC
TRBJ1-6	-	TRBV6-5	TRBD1	CASSAQGHNSPLHF	TGTGCCAGCAGCGCACAGGGGCATAATTCACCCCTCCACTTT
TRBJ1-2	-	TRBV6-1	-	CASRPVGRVNYGYTF	TGTGCCAGCAGGCCAGTAGGCAGGGTGAACTATGGCTACACCTTC
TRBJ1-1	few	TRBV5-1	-	CASSIRRGAAEAFF	TGCGCCAGCAGTATCCGACGGGGGGCCGCTGAAGCTTTCTTT
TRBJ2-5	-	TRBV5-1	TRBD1	CASRGYRDRAPGTQYF	TGCGCCAGCAGAGGCTACCGGGACAGGGCCCCTGGGACCCAGTACTTC
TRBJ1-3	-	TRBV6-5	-	CASTLNSGNTIYF	TGTGCCAGCACCCTAAACTCTGGAAACACCATATATTTT
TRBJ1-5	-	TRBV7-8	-	CASSLPRRMDSNQPQHF	TGTGCCAGCAGCTTACCCAGACGGATGGATAGCAATCAGCCCCAGCATTTT
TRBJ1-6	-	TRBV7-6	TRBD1	CASSLTGQYNSPLHF	TGTGCCAGCAGCTTAACGGGACAGTATAATTCACCCCTCCACTTT
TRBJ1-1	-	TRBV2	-	CASDKGRATEAFF	TGTGCCAGCGACAAGGGAAGGGCCACTGAAGCTTTCTTT
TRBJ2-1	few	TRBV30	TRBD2	CAWSGMGGNEQFF	TGTGCCTGGAGTGGTATGGGGGGGAATGAGCAGTTCTTC
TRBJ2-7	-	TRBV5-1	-	CASSRAGPEGEQYF	TGCGCCAGCAGTCGGGCGGGGCCCGAGGGCGAGCAGTACTTC
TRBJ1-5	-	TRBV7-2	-	CASGPNNQPQHF	TGTGCCAGCGGACCAAACAATCAGCCCCAGCATTTT
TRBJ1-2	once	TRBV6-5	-	CASRTTSYGYTF	TGTGCCAGCAGAACGACTAGCTATGGCTACACCTTC
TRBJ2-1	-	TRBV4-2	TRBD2	CASSHPQGGSLSYNEQFF	TGTGCCAGCAGCCACCCCCAAGGCGGGAGCCTCTCCTACAATGAGCAGTTCTTC
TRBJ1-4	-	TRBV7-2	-	CASSTGQKEKLFF	TGTGCCAGCAGCACCGGACAGAAGGAAAAACTGTTTTTT
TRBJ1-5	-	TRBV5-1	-	CASSQGSNQPQHF	TGCGCCAGCAGCCAGGGATCGAATCAGCCCCAGCATTTT
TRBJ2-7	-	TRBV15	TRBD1	CATSRAGTGNSYEQYF	TGTGCCACCAGCAGGGCCGGGACAGGTAATTCCTACGAGCAGTACTTC
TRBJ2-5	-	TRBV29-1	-	CSANRETQYF	TGCAGCGCTAACCGAGAGACCCAGTACTTC
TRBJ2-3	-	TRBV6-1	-	CASRDSGDTQYF	TGTGCCAGCCGGGACTCAGGAGATACGCAGTATTTT
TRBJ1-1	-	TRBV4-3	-	CASSQDSGPAFF	TGCGCCAGCAGCCAAGATTCCGGCCCGGCTTTCTTT
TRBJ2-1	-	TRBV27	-	CASSLSGQVNEQFF	TGTGCCAGCAGTTTATCTGGGCAGGTCAATGAGCAGTTCTTC
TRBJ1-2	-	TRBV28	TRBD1	CASSLPPGTGNYGYTF	TGTGCCAGCAGTTTACCTCCAGGGACAGGGAACTATGGCTACACCTTC
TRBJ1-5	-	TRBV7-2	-	CASSLEQSNQPQHF	TGTGCCAGCAGCTTAGAACAGAGCAATCAGCCCCAGCATTTT
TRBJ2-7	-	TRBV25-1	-	CASSSRRGGNSYEQYF	TGTGCCAGCAGTTCTCGAAGGGGGGGAAATTCCTACGAGCAGTACTTC
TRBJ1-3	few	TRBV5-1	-	CASSLSTGHSGNTIYF	TGCGCCAGCAGCTTGTCGACAGGCCACTCTGGAAACACCATATATTTT
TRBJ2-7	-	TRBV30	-	CAWRGGGEQYF	TGTGCCTGGAGGGGAGGGGGCGAGCAGTACTTC
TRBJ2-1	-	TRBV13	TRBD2	CAGGAGGNNEQFF	TGTGCCGGAGGAGCGGGAGGGAACAATGAGCAGTTCTTC
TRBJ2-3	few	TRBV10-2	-	CASRTLTAADTQYF	TGCGCCAGCAGAACCTTAACTGCCGCAGATACGCAGTATTTT
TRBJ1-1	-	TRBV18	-	CASSPREENTEAFF	TGTGCCAGCTCACCACGGGAGGAGAACACTGAAGCTTTCTTT
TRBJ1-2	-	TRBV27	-	CASSFTDRPLNYGYTF	TGTGCCAGCAGTTTCACCGACAGGCCCCTTAACTATGGCTACACCTTC
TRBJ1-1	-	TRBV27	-	CASSSNRRIEAFF	TGTGCCAGCAGTAGCAACAGAAGAATTGAAGCTTTCTTT
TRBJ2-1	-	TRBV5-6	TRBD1	CASSSKTGVRLDEQFF	TGTGCCAGCAGCTCGAAAACAGGGGTAAGGCTAGATGAGCAGTTCTTC
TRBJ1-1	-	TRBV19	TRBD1	CASSIRTGTTEAFF	TGTGCCAGTAGTATCCGGACAGGGACCACTGAAGCTTTCTTT
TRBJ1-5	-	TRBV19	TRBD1	CASTPRGPNQPQHF	TGTGCCAGTACCCCCAGGGGGCCTAATCAGCCCCAGCATTTT
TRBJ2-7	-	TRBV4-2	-	CASSQDVWTDYEQYF	TGTGCCAGCAGCCAAGATGTTTGGACAGACTACGAGCAGTACTTC
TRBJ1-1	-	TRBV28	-	CASSFVGTEAFF	TGTGCCAGCAGCTTCGTCGGGACTGAAGCTTTCTTT
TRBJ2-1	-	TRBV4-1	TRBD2	CASSLFKREYEQFF	TGCGCCAGCAGCCTCTTCAAGCGGGAGTATGAGCAGTTCTTC
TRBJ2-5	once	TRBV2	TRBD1	CASSRDRQETQYF	TGTGCCAGCAGCCGGGACAGACAAGAGACCCAGTACTTC
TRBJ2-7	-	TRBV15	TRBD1	CATSVRDRGYEQYF	TGTGCCACCAGCGTCCGGGACAGGGGTTACGAGCAGTACTTC
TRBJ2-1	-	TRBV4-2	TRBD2	CASSQGTSGDLDEQFF	TGTGCCAGCAGCCAGGGGACTAGCGGAGACCTCGATGAGCAGTTCTTC
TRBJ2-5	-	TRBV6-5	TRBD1	CASRGGAEETQYF	TGTGCCAGTAGAGGGGGCGCGGAGGAGACCCAGTACTTC
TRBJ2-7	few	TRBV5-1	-	CASSPGSGLSYEQYF	TGCGCCAGCAGCCCCGGGAGTGGTTTATCCTACGAGCAGTACTTC
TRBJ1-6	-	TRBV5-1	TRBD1	CASSPRTGGTSPLHF	TGCGCCAGCAGCCCACGGACAGGTGGGACTTCACCCCTCCACTTT